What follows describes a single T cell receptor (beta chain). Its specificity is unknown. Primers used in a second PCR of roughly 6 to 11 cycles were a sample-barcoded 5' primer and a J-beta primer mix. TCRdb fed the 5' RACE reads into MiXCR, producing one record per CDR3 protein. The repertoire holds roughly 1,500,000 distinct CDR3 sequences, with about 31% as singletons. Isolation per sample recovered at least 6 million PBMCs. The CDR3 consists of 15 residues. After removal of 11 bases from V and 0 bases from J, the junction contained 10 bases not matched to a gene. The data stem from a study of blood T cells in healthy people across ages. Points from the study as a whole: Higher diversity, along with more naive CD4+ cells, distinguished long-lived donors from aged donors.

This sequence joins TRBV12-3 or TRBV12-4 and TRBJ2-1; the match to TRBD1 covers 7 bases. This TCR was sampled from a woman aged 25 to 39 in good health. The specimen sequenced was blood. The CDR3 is CAVAGGQVSYNEQFF. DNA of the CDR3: TGTGCCGTCGCAGGGGGACAAGTCTCCTACAATGAGCAGTTCTTC.